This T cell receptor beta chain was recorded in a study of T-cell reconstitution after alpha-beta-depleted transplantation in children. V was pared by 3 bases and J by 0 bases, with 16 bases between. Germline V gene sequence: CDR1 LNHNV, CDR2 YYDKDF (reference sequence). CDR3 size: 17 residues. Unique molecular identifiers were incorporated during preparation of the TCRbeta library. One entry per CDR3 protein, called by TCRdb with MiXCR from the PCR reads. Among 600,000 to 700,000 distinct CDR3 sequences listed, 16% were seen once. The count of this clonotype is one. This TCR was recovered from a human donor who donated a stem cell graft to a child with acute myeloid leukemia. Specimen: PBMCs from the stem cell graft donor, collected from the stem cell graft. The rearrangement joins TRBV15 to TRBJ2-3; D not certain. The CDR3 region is CATSSHLVAASTDTQYF. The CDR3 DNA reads TGTGCCACCAGCAGCCATCTAGTGGCAGCTAGCACAGATACGCAGTATTTT.